The clone carrying this T cell receptor (beta chain) was seen once. Different DNA sequences within this sample yield the same CDR3. Using immunoSEQ multiplex PCR, the repertoire was profiled, and TCRdb retains in-frame clones only, with some absent. The sample lists around 190,000 clones, 84% occurring once. The data were obtained in a study of blood T cell repertoires in COVID-19. Turning to the study itself: The samples span acute and convalescent COVID-19 from the United States, Italy and Spain.

The CDR3 length is 13 residues. Germline CDR1 is SGHRS and CDR2 is YFSETQ. Trimming took 1 base from V and 0 from J, leaving 4 bases between them. The specimen sequenced was PBMCs or T cells enriched from blood (not recorded which). V usage is TRBV5-1 and J usage is TRBJ1-1; D call uncertain. The origin of this receptor is a woman in her twenties or thirties who had been exposed to COVID-19. This chain's CDR3 is CASSLRVNTEAFF. The CDR3 DNA reads TGCGCCAGCAGCTTGCGCGTGAACACTGAAGCTTTCTTT. Full variable domain (remainder filled in from reference TRBV5-1 and TRBJ1-1): KAGVTQTPRYLIKTRGQQVTLSCSPISGHRSVSWYQQTPGQGLQFLFEYFSETQRNKGNFPGRFSGRQFSNSRSEMNVSTLELGDSALYLCASSLRVNTEAFFGQGTRLTVV.